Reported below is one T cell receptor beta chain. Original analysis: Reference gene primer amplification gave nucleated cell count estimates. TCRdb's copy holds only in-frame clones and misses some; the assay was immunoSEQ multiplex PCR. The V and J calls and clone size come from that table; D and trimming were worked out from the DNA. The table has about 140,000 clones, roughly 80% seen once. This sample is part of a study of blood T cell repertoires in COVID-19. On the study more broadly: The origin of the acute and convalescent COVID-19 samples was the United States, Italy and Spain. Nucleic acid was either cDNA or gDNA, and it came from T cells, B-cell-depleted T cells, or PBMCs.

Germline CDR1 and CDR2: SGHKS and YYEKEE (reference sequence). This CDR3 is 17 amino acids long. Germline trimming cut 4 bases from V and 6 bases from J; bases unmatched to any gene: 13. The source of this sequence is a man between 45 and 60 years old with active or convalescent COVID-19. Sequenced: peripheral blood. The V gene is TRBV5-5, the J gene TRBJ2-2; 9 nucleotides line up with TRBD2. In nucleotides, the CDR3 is TGTGCCAGCAGCCAAAGGGGACTAGCCCGGGGATCCGGGGAGCTGTTTTTT. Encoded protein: CASSQRGLARGSGELFF.